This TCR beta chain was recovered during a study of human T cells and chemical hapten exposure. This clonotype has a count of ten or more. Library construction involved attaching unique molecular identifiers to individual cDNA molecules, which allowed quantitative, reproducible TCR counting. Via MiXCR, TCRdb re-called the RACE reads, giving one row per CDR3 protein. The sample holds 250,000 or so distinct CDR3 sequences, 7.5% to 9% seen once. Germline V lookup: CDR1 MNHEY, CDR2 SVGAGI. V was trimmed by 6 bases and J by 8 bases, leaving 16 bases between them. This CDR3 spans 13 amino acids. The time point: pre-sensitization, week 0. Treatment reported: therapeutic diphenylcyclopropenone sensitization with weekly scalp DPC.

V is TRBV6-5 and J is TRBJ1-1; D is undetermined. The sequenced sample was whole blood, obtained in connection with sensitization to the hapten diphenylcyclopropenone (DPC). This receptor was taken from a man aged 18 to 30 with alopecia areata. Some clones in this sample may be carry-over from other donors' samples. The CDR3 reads CASSLGGGSEAFF. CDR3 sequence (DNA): TGTGCCAGCAGCCTGGGAGGAGGTTCGGAAGCTTTCTTT.